The T cell receptor (beta chain) described here comes from a study of PD-1 blockade in classical Hodgkin lymphoma. Assay: immunoSEQ multiplex PCR; the TCRdb copy retains only in-frame clones and omits some. The sample carries 16,000 or so clones, 83% recorded once. Germline assignment: CDR1 SEHNR and CDR2 FQNEAQ (reference sequence). Losses at the gene ends were 7 bases for V and 4 bases for J; bases not matched to a gene: 5. This CDR3 region has 14 residues. Specified time point: cycle 4 day 1 (C4D1), after 5 to 7 weeks of nivolumab. After autologous stem cell transplantation all patients relapsed, and prior brentuximab vedotin exposure differed between cohorts.

The chain employs TRBV7-9 and TRBJ2-1; 9 bases line up with TRBD2. The sequencing here drew on peripheral blood mononuclear cells (PBMCs), taken before the fourth cycle of nivolumab. This sequence originates from a human donor with classical Hodgkin lymphoma. This CDR3 reads CASTMSGGYNEQFF. CDR3 nucleotide sequence: TGTGCCAGCACCATGAGCGGGGGGTACAATGAGCAGTTCTTC.